The 26 T cell receptor beta chains below all came from one sample that was sequenced in a study of T cell responses to AZD1222 COVID-19 vaccine (dated by TCRdb to 2020 to 2022). The library was generated by the immunoSEQ multiplex PCR assay. Held by TCRdb, this immuneACCESS table contains in-frame sequences only and omits some clones. Under half of the omission traces to an unresolved V gene where checked; the cause of the rest is unknown. The sample table lists some 110,000 clones, around 89% of them with a count of one. The top ten hold around 4% of the sample. This specimen's time point label, interpreted: baseline before first vaccination. The starting material was peripheral blood, obtained on day 0 of AZD1222 vaccination. Receptors originate from an adult in good health.

The chain carries TRBV12-5 and TRBJ1-2, with D maybe TRBD1 (6 bases). This CDR3 contains 15 residues. Trimming pared 7 bases from V and 3 bases from J, leaving 18 bases between. Germline V lookup: CDR1 LGHNT, CDR2 FRNRAP. The CDR3 reads CASAWGQPGDYGYTF. The CDR3 DNA reads TGTGCTAGTGCCTGGGGGCAACCGGGGGACTATGGCTACACCTTC.

V usage is TRBV5-5 and J usage is TRBJ1-2; D might be TRBD1 (6 bases). The germline V gene encodes CDR1 SGHKS and CDR2 YYEKEE (reference sequence). The V gene lost 3 bases and the J gene lost 5 bases, with 20 bases spanning the gap. The CDR3 sequence is 16 residues long. The CDR3 region is CASSYRVAAGAYGYTF. In nucleotides, the CDR3 is TGTGCCAGCAGCTACCGCGTGGCGGCAGGGGCATATGGCTACACCTTC.

V is TRBV28 and J is TRBJ1-2; 9 positions match TRBD1. Trimming took 2 bases from V and 0 from J; bases not matched to a gene: 10. Germline CDR1 is MDHEN and CDR2 is SYDVKM. CDR3 size: 18 residues. The CDR3 sequence: CASSLVRTGDPANYGYTF. As DNA, the CDR3 is TGTGCCAGCAGTTTAGTAAGGACAGGGGACCCAGCTAACTATGGCTACACCTTC.

The gene calls are TRBV7-9 and TRBJ1-1; D ambiguous. The V and J ends lost 8 bases and 2 bases respectively, with 18 bases between them. Germline values: CDR1 SEHNR, CDR2 FQNEAQ (reference sequence). This CDR3 has 15 residues. CDR3 in amino acids: CASGPAGRQNTEAFF. The CDR3 DNA sequence: TGTGCCAGCGGCCCCGCGGGGAGACAAAACACTGAAGCTTTCTTT.

The V and J genes are TRBV4-1 and TRBJ1-3, with D possibly being TRBD1 (5 bases). The V end lost 3 bases, the J end lost 2 bases, and 17 bases lay between the germline ends. Germline-derived CDR1 and CDR2 are MGHRA and YSYEKL. The CDR3 is 17 amino acids. The CDR3 is CASSQEPQGPAGNTIYF. The CDR3 nucleotides are TGCGCCAGCAGCCAGGAACCTCAGGGTCCGGCTGGAAACACCATATATTTT.

The V and J genes are TRBV3-1 (or the pseudogene TRBV3-2) and TRBJ1-1, with no clear D. Germline V CDR1 and CDR2: LGHDT, YNNKEL (reference sequence). This CDR3 has 11 residues. The V end was cut by 6 bases, the J end by 4 bases, with 6 bases between. The CDR3 sequence is CASRGGTEAFF. The CDR3 nucleotides read TGTGCCAGCAGAGGAGGCACTGAAGCTTTCTTT.

The rearrangement links TRBV18 to TRBJ2-7, with no clear D. V lost 4 bases and J lost 6, with 13 bases in between. CDR3 length equals 13 residues. In germline, CDR1 is KGHSH, CDR2 LQKENI. The CDR3 DNA sequence: TGTGCCAGCTCACAATTATCGCAAGGCGAGCAGTACTTC. This encodes CASSQLSQGEQYF. Full variable domain (rest looked up from reference TRBV18 and TRBJ2-7): NAGVMQNPRHLVRRRGQEARLRCSPMKGHSHVYWYRQLPEEGLKFMVYLQKENIIDESGMPKERFSAEFPKEGPSILRIQQVVRGDSAAYFCASSQLSQGEQYFGPGTRLTVT.

V usage is TRBV28 and J usage is TRBJ1-1; D not resolved. Trimming removed 7 bases at V and 1 base at J, with 7 bases between. The CDR3 extends over 12 amino acids. Per germline, CDR1 MDHEN and CDR2 SYDVKM. The CDR3 sequence: CASTRQNTEAFF. Written as DNA, the CDR3 is TGTGCCAGCACCAGACAGAACACTGAAGCTTTCTTT.

The genes are TRBV2 and TRBJ1-1; tentative D call: TRBD1 (6 bases). V lost 4 bases and J 7 bases, leaving 16 bases between the germline ends. In germline, CDR1 is SNHLY, CDR2 FYNNEI. CDR3 size: 14 residues. CDR3 sequence: CASSASRGGYEAFF. In DNA, the CDR3 is TGTGCCAGCAGTGCTTCGCGAGGGGGGTATGAAGCTTTCTTT.

This chain joins TRBV9 and TRBJ2-2; TRBD2 is a possible D gene (5 bases). The V gene lost 0 bases and the J gene lost 0 bases, with 12 bases spanning the gap. The CDR3 length is 17 residues. CDR1 SGDLS and CDR2 YYNGEE come from the germline V gene. CDR3 coding DNA: TGTGCCAGCAGCGTAGACCCTCAGCGGACGAACACCGGGGAGCTGTTTTTT. This gives the protein CASSVDPQRTNTGELFF.

The genes are TRBV7-2 and TRBJ2-3; TRBD2 agrees at 11 bases. The germline V gene encodes CDR1 SGHTA and CDR2 FQGNSA. The CDR3 spans 15 residues. V shed 4 bases, J shed 4 bases, and the junction held 4 bases outside the gene matches. The CDR3 region is CASSSVAGGPDTQYF. The DNA for the CDR3 is TGTGCCAGCAGCTCCGTAGCGGGGGGGCCAGATACGCAGTATTTT.

This chain joins TRBV6-2 or TRBV6-3 and TRBJ2-1; 8 positions agree with TRBD1. V was clipped by 3 bases and J by 4 bases; unmatched bases: 11. Germline V gives CDR1 MNHEY, CDR2 SVGEGT. The CDR3 covers 17 residues. CDR3 DNA sequence: TGTGCCAGCAGTTATAGTCCTAGTGGACAGGGATACAATGAGCAGTTCTTC. Translating gives CASSYSPSGQGYNEQFF.

This chain joins TRBV29-1 and TRBJ2-1; D possibly corresponds to TRBD2 (7 bases). This CDR3 region has 14 residues. From germline, CDR1 is SQVTM and CDR2 ANQGSEA. The V end lost 6 bases, the J end lost 2 bases, and 14 bases lay between the germline ends. In DNA, the CDR3 is TGCAGCGTCGCAGCGGGACAAACCTACAATGAGCAGTTCTTC. It yields the protein CSVAAGQTYNEQFF.

V and J are TRBV10-1 and TRBJ2-7; D unclear. The V and J ends lost 10 bases and 7 bases respectively, with 23 bases between them. The CDR3 contains 14 residues. The V gene's germline CDR1 is WNHNN and CDR2 SYGVQD (reference sequence). CDR3 amino acids: CANSAHPPVWEQYF. The CDR3 nucleotides are TGCGCCAACAGCGCACATCCCCCGGTATGGGAGCAGTACTTC.

The gene calls are TRBV10-1 and TRBJ2-5; weak D call: TRBD1 (6 bases). V lost 0 bases and J 4 bases, leaving 9 bases between the germline ends. There are 14 residues in the CDR3. Per the germline V gene, CDR1 is WNHNN and CDR2 is SYGVQD (reference sequence). The CDR3 sequence: CASSESRGRETQYF. The CDR3 DNA follows: TGCGCCAGCAGTGAGTCGAGGGGGAGAGAGACCCAGTACTTC.

This clone appeared once. This chain connects TRBV28 to TRBJ2-1, with D possibly TRBD1 on 5 matching bases. The CDR3 length is 18 residues. V lost 5 bases and J lost 1, with 21 bases in between. Germline CDR1 is MDHEN and CDR2 is SYDVKM. The CDR3 spells CASSLYNVGQLSYNEQFF. DNA of the CDR3: TGTGCCAGCAGTCTATATAACGTGGGGCAGCTTTCCTACAATGAGCAGTTCTTC.

V usage is TRBV7-2 and J usage is TRBJ1-2, with 7 bases lining up with TRBD1. The V and J ends lost 4 bases and 3 bases, in that order; junction bases with no gene match: 8. Germline V lookup: CDR1 SGHTA, CDR2 FQGNSA. The CDR3 totals 15 residues. CDR3 residues: CASSSGPGGYYGYTF. The CDR3 DNA is TGTGCCAGCAGCTCTGGTCCAGGGGGGTACTATGGCTACACCTTC.

The chain couples TRBV4-1 to TRBJ1-4; 8 bases are shared with TRBD1. This CDR3 spans 15 amino acids. The germline gives CDR1 MGHRA, CDR2 YSYEKL. The J segment lost 4 bases and the V segment lost 3 bases, leaving 4 bases of the junction unmatched. The CDR3 DNA sequence: TGCGCCAGCAGCCAGCTCGGGACAGGTAATGAAAAACTGTTTTTT. It encodes CASSQLGTGNEKLFF.

This clone was observed a handful of times. The V and J genes are TRBV5-1 and TRBJ1-2; D uncertain. The V gene's germline CDR1 is SGHRS and CDR2 YFSETQ. Trimming took off 6 bases at V and 5 bases at J, with 23 bases between the two ends. This CDR3 is 16 amino acids long. The chain's CDR3 is CASTLGGAGGGYGYTF. The CDR3 bases are TGCGCCAGCACCCTGGGAGGTGCCGGAGGAGGGTATGGCTACACCTTC.

The chain recombines TRBV12-3 or TRBV12-4 with TRBJ2-7; D ambiguous. V was cut by 3 bases and J by 7 bases, with 10 bases left in between. The length of the CDR3 is 12 residues. The chain's CDR3 is CASSLSSWEQYF. The CDR3 DNA reads TGTGCCAGCAGTTTGTCTTCTTGGGAGCAGTACTTC.

V and J are TRBV2 and TRBJ2-5, with D perhaps TRBD2 (7 bases). Germline V lookup: CDR1 SNHLY, CDR2 FYNNEI. V lost 9 bases and J lost 3, with 14 bases in between. The CDR3 is 13 amino acids. This CDR3 is CASMAGAKETQYF. CDR3 nucleotides: TGTGCCAGTATGGCGGGGGCGAAAGAGACCCAGTACTTC.

The V call is TRBV19, the J call TRBJ2-3, with 13 bases aligning to TRBD2. Germline V CDR1 and CDR2: LNHDA, SQIVND (reference sequence). There are 16 residues in the CDR3. Unmatched junction bases numbered 5, after V lost 4 bases and J lost 4 bases. CDR3 residues: CASSKGLAGFADTQYF. The DNA for the CDR3 is TGTGCCAGTAGTAAGGGACTAGCGGGATTCGCAGATACGCAGTATTTT.

V is TRBV2 and J is TRBJ1-1, with no clear D. The V gene lost 3 bases and the J gene lost 3 bases, with 8 bases spanning the gap. The CDR3 loop spans 13 amino acids. Germline CDR1 SNHLY, CDR2 FYNNEI. The CDR3 region is CASSEVEDTEAFF. The CDR3, as DNA: TGTGCCAGCAGTGAGGTTGAGGACACTGAAGCTTTCTTT.

This sequence joins TRBV28 and TRBJ2-5; D assignment may be TRBD1 or TRBD2 (6 bases each). V shed 8 bases and J shed 4 bases, with 17 bases lying between them. CDR3 size: 14 residues. Germline loops: CDR1 MDHEN, CDR2 SYDVKM. CDR3 sequence: CASSPFGGRETQYF. CDR3 sequence (DNA): TGTGCCAGCTCCCCCTTTGGGGGGCGAGAGACCCAGTACTTC. Looking up the rest from reference TRBV28 and TRBJ2-5 gives the full variable domain: DVKVTQSSRYLVKRTGEKVFLECVQDMDHENMFWYRQDPGLGLRLIYFSYDVKMKEKGDIPEGYSVSREKKERFSLILESASTNQTSMYLCASSPFGGRETQYFGPGTRLLVL.

The chain recombines TRBV7-6 with TRBJ2-7; 8 positions agree with TRBD1. Germline CDR1 reads SGHVS; CDR2 reads FNYEAQ. The CDR3 runs to 14 residues. Germline trimming cut 5 bases from V and 2 bases from J; bases unmatched to any gene: 5. The CDR3 spells CASSPGGQAYEQYF. The CDR3 bases are TGTGCCAGCAGCCCAGGGGGCCAGGCCTACGAGCAGTACTTC. The complete variable domain, with remaining parts taken from reference TRBV7-6 and TRBJ2-7, reads GAGVSQSPRYKVTKRGQDVALRCDPISGHVSLYWYRQALGQGPEFLTYFNYEAQQDKSGLPNDRFSAERPEGSISTLTIQRTEQRDSAMYRCASSPGGQAYEQYFGPGTRLTVT.

The V and J genes are TRBV19 and TRBJ1-5; D gene unclear. Trimming stripped 3 bases from V and 3 bases from J, with 6 bases between. The germline CDR1 and CDR2 sequences are LNHDA and SQIVND (reference sequence). This CDR3 has 13 amino acids. The CDR3 here is CASSMTSNQPQHF. CDR3 DNA sequence: TGTGCCAGTAGTATGACCTCCAATCAGCCCCAGCATTTT. The whole variable domain, remainder taken from reference TRBV19 and TRBJ1-5, is DGGITQSPKYLFRKEGQNVTLSCEQNLNHDAMYWYRQDPGQGLRLIYYSQIVNDFQKGDIAEGYSVSREKKESFPLTVTSAQKNPTAFYLCASSMTSNQPQHFGDGTRLSIL.